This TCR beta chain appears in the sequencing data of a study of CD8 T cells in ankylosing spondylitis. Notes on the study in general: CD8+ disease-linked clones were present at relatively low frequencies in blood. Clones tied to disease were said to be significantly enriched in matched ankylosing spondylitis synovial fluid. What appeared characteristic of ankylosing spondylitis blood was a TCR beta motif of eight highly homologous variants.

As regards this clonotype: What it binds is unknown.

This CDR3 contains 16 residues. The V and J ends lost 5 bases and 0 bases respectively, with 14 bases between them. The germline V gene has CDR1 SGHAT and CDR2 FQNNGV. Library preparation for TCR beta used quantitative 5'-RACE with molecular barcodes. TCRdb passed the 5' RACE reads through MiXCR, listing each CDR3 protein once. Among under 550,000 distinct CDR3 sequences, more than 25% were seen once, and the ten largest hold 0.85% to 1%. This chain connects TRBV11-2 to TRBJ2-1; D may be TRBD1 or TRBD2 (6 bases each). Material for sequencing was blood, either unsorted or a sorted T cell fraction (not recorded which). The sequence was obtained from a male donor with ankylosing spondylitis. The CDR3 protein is CASSLRRGGSYNEQFF. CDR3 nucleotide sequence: TGTGCCAGCAGCCTGCGCAGGGGAGGCTCCTACAATGAGCAGTTCTTC.